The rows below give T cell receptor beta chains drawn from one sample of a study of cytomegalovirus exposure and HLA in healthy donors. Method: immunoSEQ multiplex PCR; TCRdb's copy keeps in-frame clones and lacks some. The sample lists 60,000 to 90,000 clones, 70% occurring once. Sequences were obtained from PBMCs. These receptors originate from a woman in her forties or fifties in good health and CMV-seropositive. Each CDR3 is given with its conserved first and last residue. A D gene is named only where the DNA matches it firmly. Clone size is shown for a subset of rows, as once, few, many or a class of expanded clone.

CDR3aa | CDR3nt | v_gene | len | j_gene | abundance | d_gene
CASSLRGTGEETQYF | TGTGCCAGCAGCCTCCGGGGGACTGGAGAAGAGACCCAGTACTTC | TRBV6-1 | 15 | TRBJ2-5 | NA | NA
CASSLEENSPLHF | TGTGCCAGCAGCCTTGAAGAGAATTCACCCCTCCACTTT | TRBV5-8 | 13 | TRBJ1-6 | NA | NA
CASRPGTAGSYEQYF | TGTGCCAGCAGACCAGGGACGGCGGGGTCCTACGAGCAGTACTTC | TRBV28 | 15 | TRBJ2-7 | once | NA
CASSDRGSLYEQYF | TGTGCCAGTAGCGACAGGGGGTCTCTCTACGAGCAGTACTTC | TRBV19 | 14 | TRBJ2-7 | few | TRBD1
CASSVAPQTWTSTDTQYF | TGTGCCAGCAGCGTAGCTCCCCAGACTTGGACTAGCACAGATACGCAGTATTTT | TRBV9 | 18 | TRBJ2-3 | NA | NA
CASSFGLAEETQYF | TGTGCCAGCAGCTTCGGGCTAGCGGAAGAGACCCAGTACTTC | TRBV5-5 | 14 | TRBJ2-5 | NA | TRBD2
CASSIWGLPNRASYTF | TGTGCCAGTAGTATCTGGGGCTTGCCTAACAGGGCCTCCTACACCTTC | TRBV19 | 16 | TRBJ1-2 | NA | NA
CSVDSGTSGGALETQYF | TGCAGCGTTGACTCTGGGACTAGCGGGGGAGCGCTAGAGACCCAGTACTTC | TRBV29-1 | 17 | TRBJ2-5 | NA | TRBD2
CASSPGVGNQPQHF | TGTGCCAGCAGTCCAGGGGTCGGGAACCAGCCCCAGCATTTT | TRBV7-9 | 14 | TRBJ1-5 | NA | NA
CAIKQGWSGELFF | TGTGCCATCAAACAGGGGTGGAGCGGGGAGCTGTTTTTT | TRBV28 | 13 | TRBJ2-2 | NA | TRBD1
CASSHASESLGTQYF | TGCGCCAGCAGCCACGCCTCCGAGAGTCTCGGGACCCAGTACTTC | TRBV5-1 | 15 | TRBJ2-5 | NA | NA
CASRRDYEQYF | TGTGCCAGCCGGAGAGACTACGAGCAGTACTTC | TRBV28 | 11 | TRBJ2-7 | NA | NA
CASSLSGGSSTDTQYF | TGTGCCAGCTCACTCAGCGGCGGGTCTAGCACAGATACGCAGTATTTT | TRBV18 | 16 | TRBJ2-3 | NA | NA
CATRDLRTDTQYF | TGTGCCACCCGGGACTTACGCACAGATACGCAGTATTTT | TRBV28 | 13 | TRBJ2-3 | NA | NA
CAISEPGGGDSSGYTF | TGTGCCATCAGTGAGCCGGGGGGGGGCGACTCAAGTGGCTACACCTTC | TRBV10-3 | 16 | TRBJ1-2 | NA | NA
CASLTGGLDTQYF | TGCGCCAGTTTGACGGGGGGGCTAGATACGCAGTATTTT | TRBV10-2 | 13 | TRBJ2-3 | NA | TRBD2
CASRAPNQPQHF | TGTGCCAGCCGAGCCCCCAATCAGCCCCAGCATTTT | TRBV21-1 | 12 | TRBJ1-5 | NA | NA
CASGSGAGGPNEQFF | TGTGCCAGCGGCAGCGGGGCGGGGGGGCCGAATGAGCAGTTCTTC | TRBV2 | 15 | TRBJ2-1 | NA | TRBD2
CASSARSGNSYEQYF | TGTGCCAGCAGCGCCCGGTCAGGGAACTCCTACGAGCAGTACTTC | TRBV7-2 | 15 | TRBJ2-7 | NA | NA
CASSSGQGHEQYF | TGTGCCAGCAGTTCCGGACAGGGCCACGAGCAGTACTTC | TRBV28 | 13 | TRBJ2-7 | NA | TRBD1
CASSQVFRGDYEQYF | TGCGCCAGCAGCCAAGTCTTCAGGGGGGATTACGAGCAGTACTTC | TRBV4-3 | 15 | TRBJ2-7 | NA | NA
CASSFLGISTDTQYF | TGTGCCAGCAGCTTCCTCGGGATTAGCACAGATACGCAGTATTTT | TRBV11-2 | 15 | TRBJ2-3 | once | NA
CASSFSTGLREAYTF | TGTGCCAGCAGCTTCTCGACAGGGCTGCGTGAGGCCTACACCTTC | TRBV5-4 | 15 | TRBJ1-2 | NA | TRBD1
CASSPPVRGNIEAFF | TGTGCCAGCTCACCCCCGGTCAGGGGCAACATTGAAGCTTTCTTT | TRBV18 | 15 | TRBJ1-1 | NA | NA
CASRFELEVTDTQYF | TGTGCCAGCAGATTCGAACTAGAGGTCACAGATACGCAGTATTTT | TRBV2 | 15 | TRBJ2-3 | few | NA
CASSLWQSNTEAFF | TGTGCCAGCAGCTTGTGGCAATCGAACACTGAAGCTTTCTTT | TRBV7-9 | 14 | TRBJ1-1 | NA | NA
CASSAPGSTDTQYF | TGCGCCAGCAGTGCCCCGGGGAGCACAGATACGCAGTATTTT | TRBV5-1 | 14 | TRBJ2-3 | few | NA
CASRGTGNTEAFF | TGTGCCAGCAGAGGGACAGGGAACACTGAAGCTTTCTTT | TRBV6-1 | 13 | TRBJ1-1 | few | TRBD1
CASSGVAGAGYNEQFF | TGTGCCAGCAGCGGGGTAGCGGGGGCGGGTTACAATGAGCAGTTCTTC | TRBV5-4 | 16 | TRBJ2-1 | few | TRBD2
CASRTLGDTIYF | TGTGCCAGCAGAACCCTAGGGGACACCATATATTTT | TRBV7-2 | 12 | TRBJ1-3 | NA | NA
CASSNEAGDRYEQYF | TGTGCCAGCAGCAATGAGGCAGGGGATCGGTACGAGCAGTACTTC | TRBV21-1 | 15 | TRBJ2-7 | NA | NA
CASSPSGGAADTQYF | TGCGCCAGCAGCCCTAGCGGGGGGGCCGCAGATACGCAGTATTTT | TRBV4-3 | 15 | TRBJ2-3 | once | TRBD2
CASSANRLNTEAFF | TGTGCCAGCAGTGCTAACAGGCTGAACACTGAAGCTTTCTTT | TRBV2 | 14 | TRBJ1-1 | once | NA
CAWSTGNQPQHF | TGTGCCTGGTCGACAGGGAACCAGCCCCAGCATTTT | TRBV30 | 12 | TRBJ1-5 | NA | TRBD1
CASSHTSGNSYEQYF | TGTGCCAGCAGTCACACTAGCGGAAATTCCTACGAGCAGTACTTC | TRBV27 | 15 | TRBJ2-7 | NA | TRBD2
CASSLASLAGASIYEQYF | TGTGCCAGCAGCTTAGCTTCCCTAGCGGGGGCCTCGATCTACGAGCAGTACTTC | TRBV11-2 | 18 | TRBJ2-7 | NA | TRBD2
CASSLAAGGYEQYF | TGTGCCAGCAGCTTGGCTGCAGGGGGCTACGAGCAGTACTTC | TRBV5-5 | 14 | TRBJ2-7 | NA | TRBD1
CASSVGPQQDEKLFF | TGTGCCAGCAGCGTAGGGCCCCAACAAGATGAAAAACTGTTTTTT | TRBV9 | 15 | TRBJ1-4 | few | NA
CASSLGLDQETQYF | TGTGCCAGCTCACTGGGACTAGACCAAGAGACCCAGTACTTC | TRBV18 | 14 | TRBJ2-5 | NA | TRBD2
CASSSGQTGVLFNSPLHF | TGTGCCAGCAGTTCCGGTCAAACAGGGGTTCTTTTCAATTCACCCCTCCACTTT | TRBV28 | 18 | TRBJ1-6 | NA | TRBD1
CASSLALAGQYNEQFF | TGTGCCAGCAGCTTAGCACTAGCGGGACAATACAATGAGCAGTTCTTC | TRBV7-8 | 16 | TRBJ2-1 | few | TRBD2
CASTITGVATEAFF | TGTGCCAGTACCATAACAGGGGTTGCCACTGAAGCTTTCTTT | TRBV19 | 14 | TRBJ1-1 | NA | TRBD1
CAISGETGNYGYTF | TGTGCCATCAGTGGGGAGACAGGGAACTATGGCTACACCTTC | TRBV10-3 | 14 | TRBJ1-2 | NA | TRBD1
CAISPGQGRETQYF | TGTGCCATCAGTCCCGGACAGGGGCGAGAGACCCAGTACTTC | TRBV10-3 | 14 | TRBJ2-5 | NA | TRBD1
CASSSTTVPGADTQYF | TGTGCCAGTAGTTCGACGACCGTTCCCGGGGCAGATACGCAGTATTTT | TRBV19 | 16 | TRBJ2-3 | NA | NA
CASSNREAPYEQYF | TGTGCCAGCAGCAACAGGGAAGCTCCCTACGAGCAGTACTTC | TRBV21-1 | 14 | TRBJ2-7 | NA | NA
CASSLGLGGYYEQYF | TGTGCCAGCAGCTTAGGGTTAGGGGGCTACTACGAGCAGTACTTC | TRBV11-2 | 15 | TRBJ2-7 | NA | TRBD1
CASTQGLFYGYTF | TGTGCCAGTACACAGGGTTTGTTCTATGGCTACACCTTC | TRBV19 | 13 | TRBJ1-2 | NA | NA
CASSQGGLAGVAVQYF | TGCGCCAGCAGCCAAGGGGGGCTAGCGGGAGTTGCGGTTCAGTACTTC | TRBV4-3 | 16 | TRBJ2-7 | NA | TRBD2
CASSAGTGNNEQFF | TGCGCCAGCAGCGCCGGGACAGGGAATAATGAGCAGTTCTTC | TRBV10-1 | 14 | TRBJ2-1 | NA | TRBD1
CASSETTGTEQYF | TGTGCCAGCAGTGAAACGACAGGGACCGAGCAGTACTTC | TRBV6-4 | 13 | TRBJ2-7 | once | TRBD1
CASSPPLELQETQYF | TGTGCCAGCAGTCCGCCTCTCGAACTCCAAGAGACCCAGTACTTC | TRBV28 | 15 | TRBJ2-5 | NA | NA
CASSPAGGTDTQYF | TGTGCCAGCTCACCAGCGGGGGGCACAGATACGCAGTATTTT | TRBV18 | 14 | TRBJ2-3 | NA | TRBD2
CASSLGPRPRTDTQYF | TGTGCCAGCAGCTTAGGTCCGCGGCCTCGGACAGATACGCAGTATTTT | TRBV7-2 | 16 | TRBJ2-3 | once | NA